The clone carrying this T cell receptor (beta chain) was observed at least ten times. Unique molecular identifiers were incorporated into the prepared TCRbeta library. TCRdb reprocessed the PCR reads with MiXCR, giving one entry per CDR3 protein. The sample records approximately 390,000 distinct CDR3 sequences, roughly a tenth being singletons. This entry comes from a study of T-cell reconstitution after alpha-beta-depleted transplantation in children. This receptor was identified in a human donor who donated a stem cell graft to a child with acute myeloid leukemia. Sequencing was performed on PBMCs from the stem cell graft donor, taken from the stem cell graft.

The CDR3 loop is CSAGDGDEQFF. Here the CDR3 DNA reads TGCAGCGCAGGGGACGGGGATGAGCAGTTCTTC. The genes are TRBV29-1 and TRBJ2-1, with D maybe TRBD1 (6 bases). Per the germline V gene, CDR1 is SQVTM and CDR2 is ANQGSEA. Between the trimmed V and J ends, which lost 7 bases and 8 bases, there was a span of 12 bases. This CDR3 contains 11 residues.